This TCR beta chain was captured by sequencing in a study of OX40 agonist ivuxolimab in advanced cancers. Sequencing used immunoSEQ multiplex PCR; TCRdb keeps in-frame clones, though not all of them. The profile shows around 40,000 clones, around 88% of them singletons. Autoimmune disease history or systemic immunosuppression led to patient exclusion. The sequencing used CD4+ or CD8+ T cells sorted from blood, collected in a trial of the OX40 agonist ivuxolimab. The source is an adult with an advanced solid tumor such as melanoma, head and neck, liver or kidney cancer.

This chain's CDR3 is CASRAGTAGNTIYF. In nucleotides, the CDR3 is TGTGCCAGTAGAGCCGGGACAGCAGGAAACACCATATATTTT. The V call is TRBV19, the J call TRBJ1-3; 7 nucleotides line up with TRBD1. The trim removed 6 bases at V and 4 bases at J, leaving 6 bases unmatched. This CDR3 spans 14 amino acids. Germline V CDR1 and CDR2: LNHDA, SQIVND (reference sequence).